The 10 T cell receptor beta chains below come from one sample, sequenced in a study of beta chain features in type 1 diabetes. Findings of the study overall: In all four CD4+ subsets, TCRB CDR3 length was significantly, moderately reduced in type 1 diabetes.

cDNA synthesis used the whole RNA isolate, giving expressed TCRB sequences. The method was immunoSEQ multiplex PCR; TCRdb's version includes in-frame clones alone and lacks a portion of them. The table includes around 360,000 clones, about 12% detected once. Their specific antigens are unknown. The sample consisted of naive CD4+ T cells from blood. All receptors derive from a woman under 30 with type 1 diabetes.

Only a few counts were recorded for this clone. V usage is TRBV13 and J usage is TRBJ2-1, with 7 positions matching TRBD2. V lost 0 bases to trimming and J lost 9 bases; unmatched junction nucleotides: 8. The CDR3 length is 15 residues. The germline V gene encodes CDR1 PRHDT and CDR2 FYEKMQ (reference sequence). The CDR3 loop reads CASSLGLGSGSEQFF. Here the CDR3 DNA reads TGTGCCAGCAGCTTAGGCCTGGGTAGCGGGTCTGAGCAGTTCTTC.

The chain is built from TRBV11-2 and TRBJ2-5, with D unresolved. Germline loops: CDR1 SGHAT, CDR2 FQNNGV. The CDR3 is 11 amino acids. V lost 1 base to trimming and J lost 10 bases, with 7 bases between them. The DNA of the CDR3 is TGTGCCAGCAGCTTAGGAGATGGCCAGTACTTC. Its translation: CASSLGDGQYF.

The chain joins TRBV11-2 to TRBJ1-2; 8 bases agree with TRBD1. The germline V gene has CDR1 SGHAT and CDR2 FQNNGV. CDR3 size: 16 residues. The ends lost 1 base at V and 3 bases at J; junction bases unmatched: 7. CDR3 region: CASSLAPLTGDYGYTF. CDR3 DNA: TGTGCCAGCAGCTTAGCCCCGCTGACAGGGGACTATGGCTACACCTTC.

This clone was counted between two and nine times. CDR3 in amino acids: CASSLDRAETQYF. The CDR3 DNA sequence: TGTGCCAGCAGCTTGGACAGGGCGGAGACCCAGTACTTC. This chain connects TRBV5-6 to TRBJ2-5, with D perhaps TRBD1 (6 bases). With 0 bases removed from V and 5 bases from J, the gap between germline ends came to 8 bases. The CDR3 runs to 13 residues. Germline CDR1 reads SGHDT; CDR2 reads YYEEEE.

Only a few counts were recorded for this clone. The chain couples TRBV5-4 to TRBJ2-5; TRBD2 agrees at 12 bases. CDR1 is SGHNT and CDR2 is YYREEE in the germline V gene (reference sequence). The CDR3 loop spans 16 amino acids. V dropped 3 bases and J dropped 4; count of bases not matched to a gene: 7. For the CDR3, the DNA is TGTGCCAGCAGCTCACCCCTAGCGGGGGGGCGAGAGACCCAGTACTTC. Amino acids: CASSSPLAGGRETQYF.

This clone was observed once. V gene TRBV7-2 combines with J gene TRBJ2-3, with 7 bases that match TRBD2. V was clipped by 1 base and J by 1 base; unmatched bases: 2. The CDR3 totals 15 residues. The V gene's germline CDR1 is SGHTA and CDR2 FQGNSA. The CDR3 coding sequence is TGTGCCAGCAGCTTAGTCGGACTAGGCACAGATACGCAGTATTTT. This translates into CASSLVGLGTDTQYF.

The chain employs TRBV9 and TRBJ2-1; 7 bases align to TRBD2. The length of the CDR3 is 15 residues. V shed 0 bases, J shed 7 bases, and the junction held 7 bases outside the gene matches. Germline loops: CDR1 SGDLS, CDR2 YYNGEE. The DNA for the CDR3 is TGTGCCAGCAGCGTAGATCCAGCGGGGAGAAATGAGCAGTTCTTC. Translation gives CASSVDPAGRNEQFF. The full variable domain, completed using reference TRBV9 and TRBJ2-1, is DSGVTQTPKHLITATGQRVTLRCSPRSGDLSVYWYQQSLDQGLQFLIQYYNGEERAKGNILERFSAQQFPDLHSELNLSSLELGDSALYFCASSVDPAGRNEQFFGPGTRLTVL.

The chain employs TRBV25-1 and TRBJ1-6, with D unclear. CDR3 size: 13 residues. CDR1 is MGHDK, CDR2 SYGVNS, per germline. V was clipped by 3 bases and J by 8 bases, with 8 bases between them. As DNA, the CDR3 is TGTGCCAGCAGTGACTCTCTTTATTCACCCCTCCACTTT. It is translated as CASSDSLYSPLHF.

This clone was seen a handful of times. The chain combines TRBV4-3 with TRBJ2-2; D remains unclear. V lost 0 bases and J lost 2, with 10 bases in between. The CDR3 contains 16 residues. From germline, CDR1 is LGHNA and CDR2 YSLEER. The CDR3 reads CASSQEAPANTGELFF. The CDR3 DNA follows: TGCGCCAGCAGCCAAGAAGCCCCCGCTAACACCGGGGAGCTGTTTTTT.

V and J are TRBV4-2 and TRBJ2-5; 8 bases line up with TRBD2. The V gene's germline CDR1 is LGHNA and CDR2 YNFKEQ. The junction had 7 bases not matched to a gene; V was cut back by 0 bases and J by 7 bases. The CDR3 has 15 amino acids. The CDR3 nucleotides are TGTGCCAGCAGCCAAGATAAAACTAGCGGTCGGACCCAGTACTTC. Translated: CASSQDKTSGRTQYF.